The 25 T cell receptor beta chains below all came from one sample that was sequenced in a study of identical twins. Each CDR3 protein is one row after TCRdb ran MiXCR on the 5' RACE reads. The data contain hundreds of thousands of distinct CDR3 sequences, more than 9% of them singletons. This sample was also put to use in a study of yellow fever vaccine responses in identical twins.

The sequenced sample was CD8+ T cells sorted from blood. The receptors were gathered from a woman younger than 30 in good health.

The V call is TRBV20-1, the J call TRBJ2-1; 11 nucleotides agree with TRBD2. Germline CDR1 DFQATT, CDR2 SNEGSKA (reference sequence). V gave up 0 bases and J gave up 5 bases; unmatched junction bases: 3. The CDR3 has 15 amino acids. CDR3 loop: CSARDGTSGNNEQFF. CDR3 nucleotide sequence: TGCAGTGCTAGAGATGGGACTAGCGGTAACAATGAGCAGTTCTTC.

The gene calls are TRBV12-3 or TRBV12-4 and TRBJ2-1; 7 bases are a match to TRBD2. Germline trimming cut 1 base from V and 2 bases from J; bases unmatched to any gene: 2. The CDR3 is made up of 15 amino acids. CDR3 DNA sequence: TGTGCCAGCAGTTTAGGCGGGAGCACCTACAATGAGCAGTTCTTC. It specifies CASSLGGSTYNEQFF.

This chain joins TRBV20-1 and TRBJ2-1; 11 nucleotides line up with TRBD2. The CDR3 covers 15 residues. The ends lost 5 bases at V and 6 bases at J; junction bases unmatched: 9. Germline V CDR1 and CDR2: DFQATT, SNEGSKA (reference sequence). The CDR3 loop reads CSAGLTSGGLNEQFF. The DNA of the CDR3 is TGCAGTGCTGGACTCACTAGCGGGGGCCTCAATGAGCAGTTCTTC.

This clonotype turned up a few times. This sequence joins TRBV10-3 and TRBJ2-1; D perhaps matches TRBD1 (6 bases). V shed 0 bases and J shed 6 bases, with 6 bases lying between them. The length of the CDR3 is 13 residues. Germline-derived CDR1 and CDR2 are ENHRY and SYGVKD. The CDR3 nucleotides read TGTGCCATCAGTGAGTCCAGGGGCAATGAGCAGTTCTTC. It encodes CAISESRGNEQFF.

This clonotype appeared a few times. The rearrangement uses TRBV7-8 and TRBJ2-3, with 9 bases that match TRBD1. Germline V gene sequence: CDR1 SGHVS, CDR2 FQNEAQ. Unmatched junction bases numbered 5, after V lost 6 bases and J lost 4 bases. The length of the CDR3 is 14 residues. The CDR3 is CASRWTGVADTQYF. The CDR3 region has the DNA TGTGCCAGCAGATGGACAGGGGTTGCAGATACGCAGTATTTT.

This clonotype has a single count. The J gene is TRBJ2-1, the V gene TRBV4-2; perhaps TRBD2 as D (5 bases). CDR3 length: 17 residues. V lost 0 bases and J 4 bases, leaving 16 bases between the germline ends. CDR1 is LGHNA, CDR2 YNFKEQ, per germline. For the CDR3, the DNA is TGTGCCAGCAGCCAAGACACCCGGGCTAGCAGTTACAATGAGCAGTTCTTC. Translated, it gives CASSQDTRASSYNEQFF.

This sequence joins TRBV7-9 and TRBJ2-2; D not certain. The germline V gene encodes CDR1 SEHNR and CDR2 FQNEAQ (reference sequence). V dropped 2 bases and J dropped 0 bases, with 7 bases sitting between them. This CDR3 spans 15 amino acids. The CDR3 sequence: CASSLSRANTGELFF. The CDR3 coding sequence is TGTGCCAGCAGCTTAAGCCGCGCGAACACCGGGGAGCTGTTTTTT.

This clonotype was counted a few times. The chain couples TRBV29-1 to TRBJ2-3; TRBD2 matches 13 bases. The trim removed 8 bases at V and 2 bases at J, leaving 13 bases unmatched. Germline assignment: CDR1 SQVTM and CDR2 ANQGSEA. This CDR3 has 17 residues. CDR3 amino acids: CSTILAGGPDFTDTQYF. Here the CDR3 DNA reads TGCAGCACCATACTAGCGGGAGGGCCTGATTTCACAGATACGCAGTATTTT.

The table lists this clonotype with a few counts. The chain couples TRBV10-2 to TRBJ1-5; D unclear. This CDR3 is built from 13 residues. Germline loops: CDR1 WSHSY, CDR2 SAAADI. V was shortened by 0 bases and J by 7 bases, with 7 bases between the two germline ends. CDR3 amino acids: CASSESGWQPQHF. DNA for the CDR3: TGCGCCAGCAGTGAGTCGGGGTGGCAGCCCCAGCATTTT.

About this clonotype itself: A much larger clone differs by one base, so this may be a read error. This chain connects TRBV29-1 to TRBJ2-7; possibly TRBD2 for D (6 bases). V lost 6 bases and J 0 bases, leaving 12 bases between the germline ends. Germline V CDR1 and CDR2: SQVTM, ANQGSEA. The CDR3 has 13 amino acids. CDR3 sequence (DNA): TGCAGCGTCGTGACTAGAGACTCCTACGAGCAGTACTTC. Translation gives CSVVTRDSYEQYF.

V gene TRBV28 combines with J gene TRBJ2-1; 10 bases are shared with TRBD2. CDR3 length equals 14 residues. Germline trimming cut 4 bases from V and 9 bases from J; bases unmatched to any gene: 6. Per the germline V gene, CDR1 is MDHEN and CDR2 is SYDVKM. The CDR3 loop is CASSYALAGVEQFF. The CDR3 nucleotides are TGTGCCAGCAGTTATGCGCTAGCGGGAGTTGAGCAGTTCTTC.

This chain uses TRBV4-2 with TRBJ2-1, with 10 nucleotides matching TRBD2. CDR1 and CDR2 from the germline V gene are LGHNA and YNFKEQ. The J segment lost 3 bases and the V segment lost 0 bases, leaving 2 bases of the junction unmatched. This CDR3 region has 16 residues. The CDR3 coding sequence is TGTGCCAGCAGCCAAGACGGGACTAGCGACTACAATGAGCAGTTCTTC. Amino acid sequence: CASSQDGTSDYNEQFF.

The V and J genes are TRBV27 and TRBJ1-6; 9 bases map to TRBD1. CDR1 MNHEY and CDR2 SMNVEV come from the germline V gene (reference sequence). The J segment lost 9 bases and the V segment lost 3 bases, leaving 15 bases of the junction unmatched. The CDR3 has 18 amino acids. CDR3 region: CASSLFGTGPSVGSPLHF. The CDR3 nucleotides are TGTGCCAGCAGTTTGTTCGGGACAGGGCCCTCCGTGGGTTCACCCCTCCACTTT.

This clonotype has more than one count but fewer than ten. The V gene is TRBV7-9, the J gene TRBJ2-7, with D possibly TRBD2 on 7 matching bases. V was pared by 1 base and J by 3 bases, with 13 bases between. Germline V gives CDR1 SEHNR, CDR2 FQNEAQ (reference sequence). The CDR3 is 15 residues long. The CDR3 loop reads CASSLVGGPYYEQYV. CDR3 in DNA: TGTGCCAGCAGCTTAGTCGGGGGGCCGTACTACGAGCAGTACGTC.

This clonotype was recorded a few times. V is TRBV7-9 and J is TRBJ2-3; 9 bases agree with TRBD1. The germline CDR1 and CDR2 sequences are SEHNR and FQNEAQ (reference sequence). The CDR3 sequence is 14 residues long. J was trimmed by 2 bases and V by 6 bases; bases with no gene match: 3. In DNA, the CDR3 is TGTGCCAGCAGGACAGGGGGTGACACAGATACGCAGTATTTT. Translation: CASRTGGDTDTQYF.

This clonotype has a handful of counts. This sequence joins TRBV11-2 and TRBJ2-3, with D unresolved. The ends were cut back, 5 bases at V and 14 bases at J, with 14 bases in the middle. Germline values: CDR1 SGHAT, CDR2 FQNNGV. The CDR3 spans 11 residues. CDR3: CASSPGVEWYF. CDR3 nucleotide sequence: TGTGCCAGCAGCCCCGGCGTGGAGTGGTATTTT.

The rearrangement joins TRBV12-3 or TRBV12-4 to TRBJ2-5; D possibly uses TRBD1 or TRBD2 (5 bases each). The V and J ends lost 7 bases and 4 bases respectively, with 13 bases between them. The CDR3 runs to 13 residues. The CDR3 DNA reads TGTGCCAGCACCCATGGGGGTAGAGAGACCCAGTACTTC. This sequence encodes CASTHGGRETQYF.

The chain links TRBV15 to TRBJ2-1; the match to TRBD1 covers 7 bases. Unmatched junction bases numbered 9, after V lost 2 bases and J lost 8 bases. CDR3 length: 15 residues. Germline V CDR1 and CDR2: LNHNV, YYDKDF (reference sequence). The CDR3 nucleotides are TGTGCCACCAGCAGATTAAGGCAGGGGGTGGATGAGCAGTTCTTC. This gives the protein CATSRLRQGVDEQFF. The full variable domain, with the rest looked up from reference TRBV15 and TRBJ2-1, is DAMVIQNPRYQVTQFGKPVTLSCSQTLNHNVMYWYQQKSSQAPKLLFHYYDKDFNNEADTPDNFQSRRPNTSFCFLDIRSPGLGDTAMYLCATSRLRQGVDEQFFGPGTRLTVL.

This clonotype was recorded many times. The V and J genes are TRBV28 and TRBJ2-7; 8 positions agree with TRBD2. CDR1 and CDR2 (germline): MDHEN, SYDVKM. V shed 3 bases, J shed 2 bases, and the junction held 12 bases outside the gene matches. The CDR3 has 17 amino acids. The CDR3 DNA follows: TGTGCCAGCAGTTTTGCGGGAGGCCCAACGGCACCCTACGAGCAGTACTTC. As protein: CASSFAGGPTAPYEQYF.

Here the CDR3 DNA reads TGTGCCAGCAGCTCCAGGGGGTTTTATGTGTACGAGCAGTACTTC. Residues: CASSSRGFYVYEQYF. This chain links TRBV12-1 with TRBJ2-7; the table assigns TRBD1, which was not confirmed against the DNA. TRBV12-1 is a pseudogene segment. This CDR3 has 15 residues.

A few counts support this clonotype. The chain recombines TRBV15 with TRBJ1-5; 7 positions match TRBD1. J lost 3 bases, V lost 4 bases, and 3 bases had no gene match. The CDR3 has 14 residues. Germline V CDR1 and CDR2: LNHNV, YYDKDF (reference sequence). The CDR3 here is CATSTTGDNQPQHF. The CDR3 region has the DNA TGTGCCACCAGCACCACAGGGGACAATCAGCCCCAGCATTTT.

The V call is TRBV7-2, the J call TRBJ2-7; D gene ambiguous. V shed 1 base and J shed 4 bases, with 5 bases lying between them. Germline CDR1 reads SGHTA; CDR2 reads FQGNSA. The CDR3 contains 12 residues. The chain's CDR3 is CASSLVEYEQYF. The CDR3 DNA follows: TGTGCCAGCAGCTTAGTTGAATACGAGCAGTACTTC.

V gene TRBV6-5 combines with J gene TRBJ2-5, with D hard to call. This CDR3 has 14 amino acids. Trimming removed 2 bases from V and 5 bases from J, with 12 bases in between. Per germline, CDR1 MNHEY and CDR2 SVGAGI. The CDR3 sequence: CASSYSLDDETQYF. The DNA for the CDR3 is TGTGCCAGCAGTTACAGCCTCGACGACGAGACCCAGTACTTC.

This clonotype was seen a few times. In DNA form, the CDR3 reads TGTGCCAGCAGCCCCGAGATAGGACCTTACAATGAGCAGTTCTTC. It codes for CASSPEIGPYNEQFF. V usage is TRBV7-9 and J usage is TRBJ2-1; D is undetermined. The germline CDR1 and CDR2 sequences are SEHNR and FQNEAQ (reference sequence). CDR3 length equals 15 residues. V shed 5 bases and J shed 4 bases, with 15 bases lying between them.

The chain uses TRBV7-9 and TRBJ2-1, with TRBD1 as a possible D gene (5 bases). The CDR3 length is 14 residues. Germline CDR1 and CDR2: SEHNR and FQNEAQ (reference sequence). The V end was cut by 5 bases, the J end by 9 bases, with 17 bases between. CDR3 nucleotides: TGTGCCAGCAGCCTTCTGGGGCCGGCGAGTGAGCAGTTCTTC. The encoded protein is CASSLLGPASEQFF.